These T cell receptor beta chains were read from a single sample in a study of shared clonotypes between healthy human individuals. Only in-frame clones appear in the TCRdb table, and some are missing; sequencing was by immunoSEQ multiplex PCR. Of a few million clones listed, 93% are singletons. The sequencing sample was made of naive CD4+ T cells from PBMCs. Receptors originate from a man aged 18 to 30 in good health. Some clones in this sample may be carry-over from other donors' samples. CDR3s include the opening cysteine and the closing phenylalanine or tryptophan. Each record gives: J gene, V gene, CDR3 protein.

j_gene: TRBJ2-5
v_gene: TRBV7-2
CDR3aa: CASSLLRETQYF

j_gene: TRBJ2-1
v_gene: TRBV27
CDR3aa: CASSFSGSPYNEQFF

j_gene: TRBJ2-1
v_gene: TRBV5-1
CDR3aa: CASSLGQTSYNEQFF

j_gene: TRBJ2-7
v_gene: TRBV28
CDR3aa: CASRPPLSEQYF

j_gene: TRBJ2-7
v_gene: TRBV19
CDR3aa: CASSLAVLYEQYF

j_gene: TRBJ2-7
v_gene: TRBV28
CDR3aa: CASVAGPVHEQYF

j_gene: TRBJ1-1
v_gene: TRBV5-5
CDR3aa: CASSPSAGRTEAFF

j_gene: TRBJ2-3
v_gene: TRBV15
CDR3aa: CATSRGGKAKDTQYF

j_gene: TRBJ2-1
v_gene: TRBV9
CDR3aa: CASSVSGSGYNEQFF

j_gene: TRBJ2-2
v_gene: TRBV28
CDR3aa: CASRLLTSGRIRNTGELFF